This T cell receptor beta chain is from a study of OX40 agonist ivuxolimab in advanced cancers. Study-level information: Intravenous ivuxolimab at 0.01 to 10 mg/kg was given to patients every 2 weeks.

The germline gives CDR1 SGHTA, CDR2 FQGNSA. V shed 4 bases, J shed 5 bases, and the junction held 6 bases outside the gene matches. This CDR3 region has 15 residues. Findings of the study overall: The investigators did not determine what antigen specificity the expanded peripheral T cells had. Among the least clonally expanded were partial responders at 0.1-3.0 mg/kg. At 0.1 to 3.0 mg/kg, CD4+ and CD8+ blood T cells expanded clonally by week 6.

This table comes from immunoSEQ multiplex PCR, and its TCRdb copy is limited to in-frame clones, with some not included. The repertoire includes some 100,000 clones, about nine tenths of them detected once, and approximately 0.31% sits in the top ten. As for this clone: Its target is unknown.

The sequencing used CD4+ or CD8+ T cells sorted from blood, collected in a trial of the OX40 agonist ivuxolimab. This chain uses TRBV7-2 with TRBJ2-1; 9 bases agree with TRBD2. The receptor was isolated from an adult with an advanced solid tumor such as melanoma, head and neck, liver or kidney cancer. The CDR3 DNA reads TGTGCCAGCAGCTCCCGGGCTAGCGGGGACAATGAGCAGTTCTTC. This codes for CASSSRASGDNEQFF.